These 22 T cell receptor beta chains came from one sample sequenced in a study of beta chain features in type 1 diabetes. Findings of the study overall: Among all four CD4+ subsets, Type 1 diabetes patients had TCRB CDR3s that were moderately but significantly shorter.

All of the isolated RNA was reverse transcribed, so expressed TCRB transcripts were sequenced. Assay used: immunoSEQ multiplex PCR; TCRdb lists only in-frame clones, some missing. The sample contains some 290,000 clones, less than 30% of which appear only once. These receptors' targets are unknown. Sequencing input: naive CD4+ T cells from blood. The receptor source for this set is a woman under 40 with type 1 diabetes.

V usage is TRBV29-1 and J usage is TRBJ1-2; D may be TRBD1 (5 bases). In germline, CDR1 is SQVTM, CDR2 ANQGSEA. This CDR3 is built from 11 residues. V was clipped by 4 bases and J by 5 bases, with 8 bases between them. CDR3 DNA sequence: TGCAGCGTTGCGGAGGGGTATGGCTACACCTTC. Its translation is CSVAEGYGYTF.

The chain joins TRBV29-1 to TRBJ2-5, with 10 bases identical to TRBD2. The length of the CDR3 is 12 residues. Germline V gene data show CDR1 as SQVTM and CDR2 as ANQGSEA. The J segment lost 2 bases and the V segment lost 7 bases, leaving 1 base of the junction unmatched. CDR3: CSGTSGQETQYF. CDR3 coding DNA: TGCAGCGGGACTAGCGGACAAGAGACCCAGTACTTC.

This chain connects TRBV28 to TRBJ1-2, with 7 bases lining up with TRBD1. Germline CDR1 and CDR2: MDHEN and SYDVKM. With V trimmed by 1 base and J by 7 bases, 6 bases remained unmatched. The CDR3 spans 14 residues. CDR3 sequence reads: CASSLSTGVAGYTF. CDR3 DNA: TGTGCCAGCAGTTTATCAACAGGGGTGGCTGGCTACACCTTC.

This clone was detected a few times. The genes are TRBV30 and TRBJ1-5, with TRBD1 as a possible D gene (6 bases). Germline V gene sequence: CDR1 GTSNPN, CDR2 SVGIG (reference sequence). This CDR3 region has 13 residues. The V end was cut by 1 base, the J end by 6 bases, with 10 bases between. In DNA, the CDR3 is TGTGCCTGGAGTGGGGGCAGGGGTCAGCCCCAGCATTTT. Amino acids: CAWSGGRGQPQHF.

This clone was seen only a few times. The sample has other DNA sequences that encode this CDR3 too. The V and J genes are TRBV5-1 and TRBJ2-3, with D maybe TRBD2 (5 bases). The CDR3 sequence is 13 residues long. Germline-derived CDR1 and CDR2 are SGHRS and YFSETQ. The V and J ends lost 4 bases and 1 base respectively, with 7 bases between them. The CDR3 DNA reads TGCGCCAGCAGCCCCGGGGGCACAGATACGCAGTATTTT. Translation: CASSPGGTDTQYF.

The chain joins TRBV4-1 to TRBJ2-5; 8 bases match TRBD2. This CDR3 spans 16 amino acids. Germline trimming cut 0 bases from V and 1 base from J; bases unmatched to any gene: 4. The germline CDR1 and CDR2 sequences are MGHRA and YSYEKL. CDR3 sequence: CASSQEPAGVQETQYF. CDR3 in DNA: TGCGCCAGCAGCCAAGAACCAGCGGGAGTCCAAGAGACCCAGTACTTC.

The rearrangement links TRBV15 to TRBJ1-2; a possible D gene is TRBD1 (5 bases). CDR3 length equals 14 residues. Trimming stripped 2 bases from V and 2 bases from J, with 9 bases between. CDR1 is LNHNV, CDR2 YYDKDF, per germline (reference sequence). CDR3 DNA: TGTGCCACCAGCAGACTCAGGGTGAACTATGGCTACACCTTC. This translates into CATSRLRVNYGYTF.

This chain connects TRBV7-9 to TRBJ2-1, with 10 bases aligning to TRBD2. The CDR3 spans 16 residues. With V trimmed by 3 bases and J by 2 bases, 4 bases remained unmatched. Germline V CDR1 and CDR2: SEHNR, FQNEAQ (reference sequence). The CDR3 bases are TGTGCCAGCAGCTTTCTAGCGGGAGATGCCTACAATGAGCAGTTCTTC. Protein product: CASSFLAGDAYNEQFF. The whole variable domain, filled in from reference TRBV7-9 and TRBJ2-1, reads DTGVSQNPRHKITKRGQNVTFRCDPISEHNRLYWYRQTLGQGPEFLTYFQNEAQLEKSRLLSDRFSAERPKGSFSTLEIQRTEQGDSAMYLCASSFLAGDAYNEQFFGPGTRLTVL.

The chain is built from TRBV18 and TRBJ2-1, with 9 bases matching TRBD2. The germline V gene has CDR1 KGHSH and CDR2 LQKENI. The CDR3 extends over 18 amino acids. The V and J ends lost 6 bases and 4 bases, in that order; junction bases with no gene match: 16. CDR3 in DNA: TGTGCCAGCTCCCCGCGGGAGGGGGCGGTTGCAACATACAATGAGCAGTTCTTC. Protein: CASSPREGAVATYNEQFF.

The rearrangement links TRBV4-1 to TRBJ2-1; the D gene is possibly TRBD2 (6 bases). This CDR3 comprises 14 residues. Germline lookup yields CDR1 MGHRA and CDR2 YSYEKL. V dropped 6 bases and J dropped 9 bases, with 18 bases sitting between them. As DNA, the CDR3 is TGCGCCAGCAGAAACGCGCCCCTGCGGGGTGAGCAGTTCTTC. Amino acids: CASRNAPLRGEQFF.

The rearrangement uses TRBV9 and TRBJ2-5; 7 bases are a match to TRBD1. This CDR3 is built from 14 residues. CDR1 is SGDLS and CDR2 is YYNGEE in the germline V gene. V lost 4 bases to trimming and J lost 3 bases; unmatched junction nucleotides: 6. The CDR3 nucleotides read TGTGCCAGCAGCCCCAGACAGGGCAAAGAGACCCAGTACTTC. This sequence encodes CASSPRQGKETQYF.

V gene TRBV30 combines with J gene TRBJ1-5; maybe TRBD1 (6 bases). This CDR3 is 13 amino acids long. Germline V lookup: CDR1 GTSNPN, CDR2 SVGIG (reference sequence). V was trimmed by 2 bases and J by 6 bases, leaving 11 bases between them. The CDR3 reads CAWSKGGSQPQHF. Here the CDR3 DNA reads TGTGCCTGGAGTAAAGGGGGAAGTCAGCCCCAGCATTTT.

This clone was seen a few times. The rearrangement joins TRBV6-5 to TRBJ2-5; 11 bases agree with TRBD2. After removal of 6 bases from V and 5 bases from J, the junction contained 8 bases not matched to a gene. Germline lookup yields CDR1 MNHEY and CDR2 SVGAGI. CDR3 length equals 15 residues. As DNA, the CDR3 is TGTGCCAGCAGACTAGCGGGAGAATATGGCGAGACCCAGTACTTC. It encodes CASRLAGEYGETQYF.

This chain links TRBV7-2 with TRBJ2-5, with D tentatively TRBD1 (6 bases). The end of the DNA fits TRBJ2-7 better, so the J call may be wrong. CDR1 and CDR2 (germline): SGHTA, FQGNSA. The CDR3 is 13 residues long. CDR3 sequence: CASSLEGEDEQYF. CDR3 in DNA: TGTGCCAGCAGCTTAGAGGGGGAAGACGAGCAGTACTTC.

V gene TRBV5-1 combines with J gene TRBJ2-1; D perhaps matches TRBD2 (6 bases). Germline loops: CDR1 SGHRS, CDR2 YFSETQ. V lost 4 bases and J lost 7, with 12 bases in between. There are 13 residues in the CDR3. The CDR3 coding sequence is TGCGCCAGCAGCCGGGTTGGGACTAATGAGCAGTTCTTC. Its protein is CASSRVGTNEQFF.

This clone has a handful of counts. The chain combines TRBV29-1 with TRBJ2-7; 9 bases align to TRBD1. Germline values: CDR1 SQVTM, CDR2 ANQGSEA. The CDR3 loop spans 15 amino acids. Losses at the gene ends were 2 bases for V and 3 bases for J; bases not matched to a gene: 8. CDR3 amino acids: CSVERRGQGVYEQYF. The CDR3 coding sequence is TGCAGCGTTGAAAGGCGGGGACAGGGTGTCTACGAGCAGTACTTC.

The chain links TRBV11-3 to TRBJ2-7; D perhaps matches TRBD2 (6 bases). CDR3 length: 14 amino acids. Deletions cut 5 bases from V and 3 bases from J, with 14 bases between. Germline loops: CDR1 SGHNT, CDR2 YENEEA. The CDR3 DNA reads as TGTGCCAGCAGCACCAGACTAGGCGGCTACGAGCAGTACTTC. Its translation is CASSTRLGGYEQYF.

CDR3 protein: CAWSSGSSRGYGYTF. The CDR3 DNA reads TGTGCCTGGAGTTCAGGTTCGTCCAGGGGATATGGCTACACCTTC. The gene calls are TRBV30 and TRBJ1-2; D is perhaps TRBD1 (6 bases). The germline V gene encodes CDR1 GTSNPN and CDR2 SVGIG (reference sequence). The CDR3 extends over 15 amino acids. Trimming pared 2 bases from V and 5 bases from J, leaving 18 bases between.

The chain carries TRBV5-1 and TRBJ1-1, with D unclear. With 4 bases removed from V and 4 bases from J, the gap between germline ends came to 20 bases. In germline, CDR1 is SGHRS, CDR2 YFSETQ. CDR3 length equals 16 residues. CDR3 in DNA: TGCGCCAGCAGCGTAATGTTTAAGAGTGCGGGCACTGAAGCTTTCTTT. This encodes CASSVMFKSAGTEAFF.

This clone was seen only a few times. The rearrangement links TRBV18 to TRBJ1-1; TRBD1 matches 9 bases. Losses at the gene ends were 4 bases for V and 1 base for J; bases not matched to a gene: 4. Germline V gene data show CDR1 as KGHSH and CDR2 as LQKENI. This CDR3 has 15 residues. The DNA for the CDR3 is TGTGCCAGCTCACGAAGACAGGGGGAGAACACTGAAGCTTTCTTT. It codes for CASSRRQGENTEAFF.

The rearrangement joins TRBV9 to TRBJ2-7; D might be TRBD2 (7 bases). This CDR3 contains 15 residues. Deletions cut 3 bases from V and 2 bases from J, with 15 bases between. Germline CDR1 reads SGDLS; CDR2 reads YYNGEE. CDR3 amino acids: CASSGGLAETYEQYF. For the CDR3, the DNA is TGTGCCAGCAGCGGGGGGCTAGCGGAGACCTACGAGCAGTACTTC.

This clone was recorded a few times. This sequence joins TRBV4-1 and TRBJ2-7; 9 bases align to TRBD2. V lost 1 base, J lost 4 bases, and 11 bases stayed unmatched. The CDR3 extends over 17 amino acids. Germline V gives CDR1 MGHRA, CDR2 YSYEKL. The CDR3 loop reads CASSQVTAGGVRYEQYF. The CDR3 region has the DNA TGCGCCAGCAGCCAAGTCACAGCGGGAGGCGTTAGGTACGAGCAGTACTTC.